These 11 T cell receptor beta chains originate from one sample sequenced in a study of blood T cell repertoires in COVID-19. Sequencing was performed with immunoSEQ multiplex PCR; in TCRdb, only in-frame clones are kept and a portion is missing. The top ten hold roughly 30% of the sample, which has just under 85,000 clones, about 83% seen once. The sequencing input was peripheral blood. The receptors shown here come from a woman at least 80 years old with acute or convalescent COVID-19.

The chain couples TRBV18 to TRBJ1-1, with D maybe TRBD1 (6 bases). Germline CDR1 KGHSH, CDR2 LQKENI. The ends were cut back, 6 bases at V and 3 bases at J, with 8 bases in the middle. The CDR3 is made up of 12 amino acids. The CDR3 DNA reads TGTGCCAGCTCCCAGGGGTACACTGAAGCTTTCTTT. Protein product: CASSQGYTEAFF.

J is TRBJ2-3 and V is TRBV7-3, with D perhaps matching TRBD1 (6 bases). The CDR3 spans 14 residues. V was trimmed by 5 bases and J by 4 bases, leaving 13 bases between them. CDR1 SGHTA and CDR2 FQGTGA come from the germline V gene. The CDR3 is CASSEGQGPDTQYF. CDR3 coding DNA: TGTGCCAGCAGCGAGGGGCAGGGGCCAGATACGCAGTATTTT.

As DNA, the CDR3 is TGTGCCAGCAGCCGGACAGTCAATGAAAAACTGTTTTTT. Protein: CASSRTVNEKLFF. This chain links TRBV7-9 with TRBJ1-4; weak D call: TRBD1 (6 bases). The CDR3 is made up of 13 amino acids. Between the trimmed V and J ends, which lost 5 bases and 5 bases, there was a span of 9 bases. Germline CDR1 reads SEHNR; CDR2 reads FQNEAQ (reference sequence).

This clone was detected only once. The chain has TRBV15 and TRBJ1-5; a possible D gene is TRBD1 (6 bases). Germline CDR1 is LNHNV and CDR2 is YYDKDF (reference sequence). V dropped 0 bases and J dropped 7 bases, with 13 bases sitting between them. This CDR3 has 15 amino acids. This CDR3 reads CATSRDVGTGQPQHF. CDR3 DNA sequence: TGTGCCACCAGCAGAGATGTAGGTACAGGGCAGCCCCAGCATTTT.

This chain connects TRBV7-2 to TRBJ2-7, with a tentative D call TRBD2 (6 bases). V lost 8 bases to trimming and J lost 0 bases, with 20 bases between them. CDR3 size: 16 residues. From germline, CDR1 is SGHTA and CDR2 FQGNSA. The CDR3 coding sequence is TGTGCCAGCTCTAGAATTAGCGGAATAAGCTCCTACGAGCAGTACTTC. Its protein product is CASSRISGISSYEQYF.

This clone was seen only once. The rearrangement joins TRBV27 to TRBJ2-7, with 7 bases fitting TRBD1. Germline CDR1 MNHEY, CDR2 SMNVEV (reference sequence). The CDR3 totals 15 residues. The V segment lost 4 bases and the J segment 1 base; nucleotides outside the gene matches: 7. The CDR3 reads CASSYTGARSYEQYF. As DNA, the CDR3 is TGTGCCAGCAGTTACACAGGGGCAAGGTCCTACGAGCAGTACTTC.

This rearrangement joins TRBV5-1 to TRBJ2-1; TRBD2 aligns across 7 bases. Germline CDR1 is SGHRS and CDR2 is YFSETQ. The CDR3 contains 16 residues. V dropped 4 bases and J dropped 1; count of bases not matched to a gene: 8. DNA of the CDR3: TGCGCCAGCAGCGCACCTAGAGCGGGGTCCTACAATGAGCAGTTCTTC. It is translated as CASSAPRAGSYNEQFF.

This clone appeared a few times. The rearrangement links TRBV7-9 to TRBJ2-1; 8 bases map to TRBD2. Germline trimming cut 6 bases from V and 9 bases from J; bases unmatched to any gene: 13. CDR1 is SEHNR and CDR2 is FQNEAQ in the germline V gene (reference sequence). CDR3 length equals 15 residues. The CDR3 sequence: CASRATSDWLGEQFF. The CDR3 coding sequence is TGTGCCAGCAGGGCGACTAGCGACTGGTTAGGTGAGCAGTTCTTC.

The J gene is TRBJ2-7, the V gene TRBV18; 8 nucleotides line up with TRBD1. The V and J ends lost 5 bases and 4 bases, in that order; junction bases with no gene match: 7. CDR1 and CDR2 (germline): KGHSH, LQKENI. The CDR3 is 14 amino acids. CDR3 protein: CASSWTGSSYEQYF. The DNA for the CDR3 is TGTGCCAGCTCATGGACAGGGAGTTCATACGAGCAGTACTTC.

This chain joins TRBV18 and TRBJ1-5, with a tentative D call TRBD1 (6 bases). V gave up 5 bases and J gave up 1 base, with 9 bases separating them. The CDR3 has 14 amino acids. In germline, CDR1 is KGHSH, CDR2 LQKENI. Here the CDR3 DNA reads TGTGCCAGCTCAGGGGACACGAGCAATCAGCCCCAGCATTTT. It encodes CASSGDTSNQPQHF.

For this clone: At one of its ends the junction is not consistent with the germline gene, which may arise from a read error. The chain combines TRBV7-2 with TRBJ2-4, with D hard to call. Germline CDR1 reads SGHTA; CDR2 reads FQGNSA. This CDR3 is built from 11 residues. The chain's CDR3 is CASSLAPRRPF. The CDR3 DNA sequence: TGTGCCAGCAGCTTAGCCCCTAGACGCCCATTC.